Presented here are 20 T cell receptor beta chains from one specimen sequenced in a study of regulatory dendritic cells for organ transplantation (dated by TCRdb to 2017 to 2019). Sorted T cell subsets were CFSE-labeled and co-cultured for roughly 5 days with allogeneic regulatory or mature dendritic cells at a 1:10 DC:T ratio. The library was made by the immunoSEQ multiplex PCR assay. TCRdb took over this immuneACCESS table, retaining in-frame rearrangements with V and J assigned. Such tables are incomplete; in checked studies, under half of the missing clones stem from an unresolved V gene, and the remainder is unexplained. For this sample there are 9,500 to 12,000 clones; just under 90% appear just once. The ten biggest clones cover around 0.45% of the sample. Their target antigens are unknown. The sequencing sample was made of naive CD8+ T cells from blood cultured with dendritic cells. This specimen's cell subset or site label, interpreted: CD45RA+ naive T cells. Receptors were obtained from a human donor in good health.

The chain carries TRBV4-3 and TRBJ1-4; TRBD1 agrees at 10 bases. V dropped 0 bases and J dropped 3; count of bases not matched to a gene: 7. CDR1 is LGHNA, CDR2 YSLEER, per germline. CDR3 length: 18 amino acids. Here the CDR3 DNA reads TGCGCCAGCAGCCAAGAGGGACAGGGGAGTATAGCTAATGAAAAACTGTTTTTT. Its protein product is CASSQEGQGSIANEKLFF.

The chain joins TRBV7-9 to TRBJ2-1; 8 positions match TRBD1. The V gene's germline CDR1 is SEHNR and CDR2 FQNEAQ (reference sequence). With 5 bases clipped from V and 12 bases from J, the junction kept 3 bases outside the gene matches. This CDR3 spans 11 amino acids. The CDR3 region is CASSLGTGQFF. CDR3 nucleotides: TGTGCCAGCAGCCTCGGGACAGGGCAGTTCTTC.

This clone was recorded a few times. The gene calls are TRBV6-6 and TRBJ1-1; 8 bases fit TRBD1. CDR1 and CDR2 from the germline V gene are MNHNY and SVGAGI (reference sequence). CDR3 size: 14 residues. The V and J ends lost 7 bases and 3 bases, in that order; junction bases with no gene match: 7. CDR3 sequence (DNA): TGTGCCAGCACCCCCGACAGGGGTTACACTGAAGCTTTCTTT. Translation: CASTPDRGYTEAFF.

This clone was found a few times. This sequence joins TRBV7-9 and TRBJ1-1; D is undetermined. Trimming removed 6 bases at V and 9 bases at J, with 14 bases between. This CDR3 region has 12 residues. The germline V gene encodes CDR1 SEHNR and CDR2 FQNEAQ (reference sequence). The CDR3 loop is CASRPRTGQAFF. DNA of the CDR3: TGTGCCAGCAGACCGAGGACGGGCCAAGCTTTCTTT.

This clone was found a few times. The V call is TRBV6-5, the J call TRBJ2-2; maybe TRBD1 (5 bases). Germline lookup yields CDR1 MNHEY and CDR2 SVGAGI. This CDR3 is 16 amino acids long. V was clipped by 2 bases and J by 6 bases, with 16 bases between them. CDR3 bases: TGTGCCAGCAGTTACAGGGGTCCCCCCGGACCCGGGGAGCTGTTTTTT. Its protein is CASSYRGPPGPGELFF.

The rearrangement links TRBV11-2 to TRBJ1-2; 7 bases agree with TRBD1. V dropped 5 bases and J dropped 4; count of bases not matched to a gene: 4. The CDR3 covers 13 residues. The germline V gene has CDR1 SGHAT and CDR2 FQNNGV. The CDR3 reads CASSPRQGYGYTF. DNA for the CDR3: TGTGCCAGCAGCCCCCGACAGGGCTATGGCTACACCTTC.

This clone appeared a single time. V usage is TRBV27 and J usage is TRBJ2-7; D not resolved. The V end was cut by 8 bases, the J end by 2 bases, with 16 bases between. Germline assignment: CDR1 MNHEY and CDR2 SMNVEV (reference sequence). CDR3 length: 14 residues. CDR3 DNA sequence: TGTGCCAGCGCTAGACTCGGCCAAACCTACGAGCAGTACTTC. This encodes CASARLGQTYEQYF.

The chain couples TRBV9 to TRBJ2-7; D remains unclear. V lost 0 bases and J lost 0, with 7 bases in between. The CDR3 is 14 residues long. Germline V CDR1 and CDR2: SGDLS, YYNGEE. CDR3 loop: CASSVDGFSYEQYF. For the CDR3, the DNA is TGTGCCAGCAGCGTAGACGGGTTCTCCTACGAGCAGTACTTC.

The V and J genes are TRBV2 and TRBJ2-2; no definite D call. The germline V gene has CDR1 SNHLY and CDR2 FYNNEI. Trimming removed 5 bases from V and 1 base from J, with 11 bases in between. This CDR3 is 15 amino acids long. The CDR3 DNA sequence: TGTGCCAGCAGTCTTGCCCGCAGGAACACCGGGGAGCTGTTTTTT. It specifies CASSLARRNTGELFF.

The rearrangement joins TRBV6-5 to TRBJ2-5; TRBD1 agrees at 9 bases. Near its end, the DNA agrees better with TRBJ2-7, so the J call may be wrong. The CDR3 length is 13 residues. Germline CDR1 is MNHEY and CDR2 is SVGAGI. As DNA, the CDR3 is TGTGCCAGCAGTTTTGGGACAGGGTACGAGCAGTACTTC. Its translation is CASSFGTGYEQYF.

V gene TRBV5-7 combines with J gene TRBJ2-6; possible D gene TRBD2, 6 bases. TRBV5-7 is an ORF for which the function is uncertain. The V gene lost 0 bases and the J gene lost 4 bases, with 11 bases spanning the gap. The CDR3 contains 16 residues. CDR3 amino acids: CASSLVCGAGANVLTF. The DNA for the CDR3 is TGTGCCAGCAGCTTGGTGTGCGGGGCCGGGGCCAACGTCCTGACTTTC.

The chain joins TRBV9 to TRBJ2-5; 8 positions match TRBD2. After removal of 4 bases from V and 3 bases from J, the junction contained 2 bases not matched to a gene. There are 13 residues in the CDR3. The germline V gene encodes CDR1 SGDLS and CDR2 YYNGEE. The chain's CDR3 is CASSFSGKETQYF. The CDR3 DNA reads as TGTGCCAGCAGCTTTAGCGGGAAAGAGACCCAGTACTTC. Full variable domain (remainder filled in from reference TRBV9 and TRBJ2-5): DSGVTQTPKHLITATGQRVTLRCSPRSGDLSVYWYQQSLDQGLQFLIQYYNGEERAKGNILERFSAQQFPDLHSELNLSSLELGDSALYFCASSFSGKETQYFGPGTRLLVL.

The rearrangement uses TRBV27 and TRBJ1-1; D not certain. The CDR3 runs to 11 residues. V was cut by 7 bases and J by 4 bases, with 7 bases left in between. The germline CDR1 and CDR2 sequences are MNHEY and SMNVEV (reference sequence). The CDR3: CASIKGTEAFF. DNA of the CDR3: TGTGCCAGCATCAAGGGCACTGAAGCTTTCTTT.

This chain uses TRBV7-2 with TRBJ2-1, with TRBD2 identical over 7 bases. The CDR3 is 18 amino acids. Per germline, CDR1 SGHTA and CDR2 FQGNSA. Trimming cost V 3 bases and J 4 bases; bases outside gene matches: 15. The CDR3: CASSFLSGGETLYNEQFF. The CDR3 DNA reads as TGTGCCAGCAGCTTTCTCTCGGGGGGTGAAACCCTATACAATGAGCAGTTCTTC.

The table lists this clone with a count of one. This chain links TRBV30 with TRBJ1-5; 7 bases line up with TRBD1. Germline CDR1 reads GTSNPN; CDR2 reads SVGIG (reference sequence). CDR3 length: 13 residues. The V and J ends lost 5 bases and 2 bases, in that order; junction bases with no gene match: 3. The CDR3 region is CAWSGTGNQPQHF. CDR3 DNA: TGTGCCTGGTCCGGGACAGGCAATCAGCCCCAGCATTTT. Together with reference TRBV30 and TRBJ1-5, the CDR3 gives the full variable domain: SQTIHQWPATLVQPVGSPLSLECTVEGTSNPNLYWYRQAAGRGLQLLFYSVGIGQISSEVPQNLSASRPQDRQFILSSKKLLLSDSGFYLCAWSGTGNQPQHFGDGTRLSIL.

The gene calls are TRBV27 and TRBJ2-5; D is unclear. The germline V and J ends were trimmed by 6 bases and 0 bases, with 8 bases remaining between them. The CDR3 is 13 amino acids. From germline, CDR1 is MNHEY and CDR2 SMNVEV (reference sequence). The CDR3, as DNA: TGTGCCAGCAGACGGCCCTACCAAGAGACCCAGTACTTC. Residues: CASRRPYQETQYF.

This rearrangement joins TRBV29-1 to TRBJ1-1; D not certain. V gave up 1 base and J gave up 4 bases, with 4 bases separating them. CDR3 size: 11 residues. Looked up from germline, CDR1 is SQVTM and CDR2 is ANQGSEA. The CDR3 loop reads CSVEGRTEAFF. Here the CDR3 DNA reads TGCAGCGTTGAAGGCCGCACTGAAGCTTTCTTT.

The chain couples TRBV5-8 to TRBJ2-7; TRBD1 agrees at 9 bases. The V and J ends lost 6 bases and 3 bases, in that order; junction bases with no gene match: 10. CDR3 length: 15 amino acids. Germline-derived CDR1 and CDR2 are SGHTS and YDEGEE. CDR3 DNA sequence: TGTGCCAGCAATGGGCGCCGGGACAGGGACTACGAGCAGTACTTC. Amino acid sequence: CASNGRRDRDYEQYF.

The V and J genes are TRBV9 and TRBJ2-6; D call uncertain. The germline V gene has CDR1 SGDLS and CDR2 YYNGEE. The V end lost 5 bases, the J end lost 1 base, and 10 bases lay between the germline ends. The CDR3 covers 15 residues. The CDR3 reads CASSGVSSGANVLTF. The CDR3 coding sequence is TGTGCCAGCAGTGGGGTATCTTCTGGGGCCAACGTCCTGACTTTC.

This clone was counted once. This rearrangement joins TRBV9 to TRBJ2-7; D gene uncertain. The CDR3 totals 13 residues. Germline loops: CDR1 SGDLS, CDR2 YYNGEE. V was cut by 3 bases and J by 4 bases, with 11 bases left in between. Written as DNA, the CDR3 is TGTGCCAGCAGCGACGGTTCGGATTACGAGCAGTACTTC. This translates into CASSDGSDYEQYF.